A selection of T cell receptor beta chains follows, all from one sample in a study of cytomegalovirus exposure and HLA in healthy donors. The repertoire was sequenced with immunoSEQ multiplex PCR; TCRdb's copy has only in-frame clones and lacks some. Of 200,000 to 300,000 clones listed, 80% to 85% are singletons. Sequencing was carried out using PBMCs. These TCRs come from a woman aged 60-75 years in good health and CMV-seropositive. The CDR3 runs from the conserved cysteine through the conserved F or W. The D gene is left open where the match is weak. The size field is filled for only some rows; it gives once, few, many or a size class.

>-|TRBV7-9|TRBD1|TRBJ2-7
TGTGCCAGCAGCGTGGCCCCGGGACAGGGGTTTTCCTACGAGCAGTACTTC
CASSVAPGQGFSYEQYF
>-|TRBV2|-|TRBJ1-3
TGTGCCAGTACTAATCAGGGGATTGGAAACACCATATATTTT
CASTNQGIGNTIYF
>-|TRBV6-6|-|TRBJ2-7
TGTGCCAGCAGAACAGGTAGCTCCTACGAGCAGTACTTC
CASRTGSSYEQYF
>few|TRBV6-1|-|TRBJ1-5
TGTGCCAGCAGTCGACGCGACAGACGACTCCAGCCCCAGCATTTT
CASSRRDRRLQPQHF
>-|TRBV2|-|TRBJ1-1
TGTGCCAGCTTGGACAGAGGTCTTGAAGCTTTCTTT
CASLDRGLEAFF
>once|TRBV19|TRBD1|TRBJ1-1
TGTGCCAGTAGGCCCGACAGGGGGCTTAACACTGAAGCTTTCTTT
CASRPDRGLNTEAFF
>-|TRBV9|-|TRBJ1-1
TGTGCCAGCAGCAAACAGAACACTGAAGCTTTCTTT
CASSKQNTEAFF
>-|TRBV10-3|-|TRBJ2-3
TGTGCCATCTCACGGGAGGATACGCAGTATTTT
CAISREDTQYF
>-|TRBV11-2|TRBD1|TRBJ2-5
TGTGCCAGCAGCCACAGGGGTGGTGAGACCCAGTACTTC
CASSHRGGETQYF
>-|TRBV12-5|TRBD1|TRBJ2-7
TGTGCTAGTGGTACCCGGGACAGGGTTTACGAGCAGTACTTC
CASGTRDRVYEQYF
>-|TRBV5-1|TRBD1|TRBJ2-7
TGCGCCAGCAGCGGAACAGGGGGCTCCTCCTACGAGCAGTACTTC
CASSGTGGSSYEQYF
>-|TRBV30|-|TRBJ1-1
TGTGCCTGGACCTCATGGGGGGGCACTGAAGCTTTCTTT
CAWTSWGGTEAFF
>-|TRBV5-1|TRBD1|TRBJ2-1
TGCGCCAGCGGACATACTGGGACAGCTAACAATGAGCAGTTCTTC
CASGHTGTANNEQFF
>-|TRBV2|-|TRBJ2-3
TGTGCCAGCAGTTTCCAGCCTAGTCCTCAAGATACGCAGTATTTT
CASSFQPSPQDTQYF